These T cell receptor beta chains were read from a single sample in a study of CXCR4 blockade with PD-1 therapy in pancreatic cancer. Here immunoSEQ multiplex PCR was the method, and the copy in TCRdb shows in-frame clones only, minus some. The sample shows about 2,500 clones, roughly 40% of them seen only once. The sequencing input was tumor tissue. The origin of the receptors is a human donor with pancreatic ductal adenocarcinoma. Each CDR3 is given with its conserved first and last residue. Each record gives: CDR3 protein, V gene, D gene, J gene. A D gene is named only where the DNA matches it firmly.

CASSDGNGDTQYF TRBV25-1 - TRBJ2-3
CAIRRGLAGGSGDEQFF TRBV6-8 TRBD2 TRBJ2-1
CASSTEETQYF TRBV19 - TRBJ2-5
CASSYFRAGQYTEAFF TRBV6-8 - TRBJ1-1
CASSDFGGNQPQHF TRBV25-1 - TRBJ1-5